The clone carrying this T cell receptor (beta chain) was found a few times. The data belong to a study of metastatic and nonmetastatic thyroid tumors. Thyroid surgery was performed in patients who had received no treatment beforehand. Original data processing: CDR3 was compared across clinicopathological groups, and the resulting differences were used to build a distant-metastasis classifier for papillary thyroid cancer. TCRdb re-processed the PCR reads through MiXCR. TCRdb, rather than the study authors, made the V and J calls. In the table there are 19,000 or so clones, approximately 32% of which are singletons. The V end lost 2 bases, the J end lost 0 bases, and 12 bases lay between the germline ends. The CDR3 runs 16 residues. CDR1 is MNHEY, CDR2 SVGEGT, per germline.

This TCR was sampled from a female donor with papillary thyroid cancer or a benign thyroid nodule (not recorded which). Some clones in this sample may be carry-over from other donors' samples. This chain joins TRBV6-2 or TRBV6-3 and TRBJ2-3; a weak D match, TRBD2 (6 bases). The specimen sequenced was adjacent normal tissue. The CDR3 nucleotides read TGTGCCAGCAGTTACGGAGGGGCCACAAGCACAGATACGCAGTATTTT. Its translation is CASSYGGATSTDTQYF.